What follows describes a single TCR beta chain. Its cognate antigen has yet to be identified. There are no base qualities to consult, and no much larger clone falls within one base. The germline V gene specifies MGHRA as CDR1 and YSYEKL as CDR2. The CDR3 goes from the cysteine to the phenylalanine over 15 residues. The CDR3 DNA has 45 bases and is translated from base 1. The trim is 3 bases for V and 10 bases for J, with a gap of 16 bases between the germline ends. The sample originates from a study of regulatory and conventional T cells in breast cancer (dated by TCRdb to about 2015). Library generation was performed with PCR. TCRdb names 454 GS FLX Titanium as the instrument used. The raw public reads went through TCRdb reprocessing: fastp at Q25, MiXCR clone calling, in-frame beta chains kept. A single entry per CDR3 protein holds the most common genes and DNA from its merged rows. Recorded for this sample are about 1,500 distinct CDR3 sequences; 50% to 80% of them occurred a single time. Clones ranked in the top ten supply roughly 5.3% of the sample.

Sequenced input: regulatory T cells from blood. This chain joins TRBV4-1 to TRBJ1-6, with an unclear D gene assignment. The TCR originated in a female donor in good health. The CDR3 protein sequence reads: CASSQQDLVGSPLHF. In nucleotides, the sequence is TGCGCCAGCAGCCAGCAGGATCTCGTCGGATCACCCCTCCACTTT.